The 27 T cell receptor beta chains listed next were all sequenced from one sample in a study of blood T cell repertoires in COVID-19. Only in-frame clones appear in the TCRdb table, and some are missing; sequencing was by immunoSEQ multiplex PCR. The profile shows fewer than 20,000 clones, roughly 91% of them singletons. Sequenced material: peripheral blood. The receptors derive from a man between 60 and 75 years old with acute or convalescent COVID-19.

This clone appeared once. The chain carries TRBV10-1 and TRBJ2-1, with D perhaps TRBD2 (7 bases). The CDR3 is 16 amino acids. Germline CDR1 reads WNHNN; CDR2 reads SYGVQD (reference sequence). The V gene lost 0 bases and the J gene lost 3 bases, with 12 bases spanning the gap. The CDR3 protein is CASSESAGALYNEQFF. The CDR3 DNA sequence: TGCGCCAGCAGTGAGTCTGCGGGGGCGCTCTACAATGAGCAGTTCTTC.

J is TRBJ1-5 and V is TRBV6-5; the D is unclear. V was pared by 4 bases and J by 1 base, with 11 bases between. Per the germline V gene, CDR1 is MNHEY and CDR2 is SVGAGI. This CDR3 spans 15 amino acids. The DNA of the CDR3 is TGTGCCAGCAGTTGGGTTATCGGGAGCAATCAGCCCCAGCATTTT. Translating gives CASSWVIGSNQPQHF.

The chain carries TRBV7-6 and TRBJ2-3; 7 bases are a match to TRBD2. Unmatched junction bases numbered 4, after V lost 1 base and J lost 0 bases. Germline CDR1 and CDR2: SGHVS and FNYEAQ. There are 16 residues in the CDR3. Written as DNA, the CDR3 is TGTGCCAGCAGCTTAGTGTCCGGGGGGAGCACAGATACGCAGTATTTT. Its translation is CASSLVSGGSTDTQYF.

This chain joins TRBV7-9 and TRBJ2-5; TRBD1 aligns across 10 bases. The CDR3 runs to 15 residues. Germline V lookup: CDR1 SEHNR, CDR2 FQNEAQ (reference sequence). J lost 0 bases, V lost 5 bases, and 3 bases had no gene match. CDR3 loop: CASSPGTGDQETQYF. The CDR3 bases are TGTGCCAGCAGCCCCGGGACAGGGGACCAAGAGACCCAGTACTTC. The full variable domain, in which reference TRBV7-9 and TRBJ2-5 provide the parts outside the CDR3, is DTGVSQNPRHKITKRGQNVTFRCDPISEHNRLYWYRQTLGQGPEFLTYFQNEAQLEKSRLLSDRFSAERPKGSFSTLEIQRTEQGDSAMYLCASSPGTGDQETQYFGPGTRLLVL.

V gene TRBV24-1 combines with J gene TRBJ1-4; 9 nucleotides agree with TRBD1. In germline, CDR1 is KGHDR, CDR2 SFDVKD. This CDR3 spans 17 amino acids. The V and J ends lost 9 bases and 0 bases, in that order; junction bases with no gene match: 10. The CDR3 here is CATSKGGQGTTNEKLFF. CDR3 bases: TGTGCCACCTCAAAGGGGGGACAGGGAACAACTAATGAAAAACTGTTTTTT.

V is TRBV10-2 and J is TRBJ1-1; unclear D gene. V was cut by 8 bases and J by 4 bases, with 17 bases left in between. The CDR3 loop spans 14 amino acids. The germline CDR1 and CDR2 sequences are WSHSY and SAAADI. The CDR3 sequence: CASEEIASGTEAFF. CDR3 coding DNA: TGCGCCAGCGAGGAGATCGCCTCGGGCACTGAAGCTTTCTTT.

The chain combines TRBV14 with TRBJ2-7, with D possibly being TRBD2 (6 bases). Trimming cost V 3 bases and J 2 bases, with 8 bases left between them. The CDR3 length is 13 residues. The germline gives CDR1 SGHDN, CDR2 FVKESK. CDR3 residues: CASSHWEAYEQYF. CDR3 DNA: TGTGCCAGCAGCCATTGGGAGGCCTACGAGCAGTACTTC.

V is TRBV5-1 and J is TRBJ1-5; perhaps TRBD1 as D (5 bases). V was shortened by 1 base and J by 6 bases, with 14 bases between the two germline ends. This CDR3 contains 15 residues. The germline CDR1 and CDR2 sequences are SGHRS and YFSETQ. CDR3: CASSLRGEGSQPQHF. The CDR3 DNA sequence: TGCGCCAGCAGCTTGCGGGGGGAGGGTAGTCAGCCCCAGCATTTT.

The J gene is TRBJ2-1, the V gene TRBV6-5; possible D gene TRBD2, 5 bases. Trimming took off 5 bases at V and 8 bases at J, with 13 bases between the two ends. Germline CDR1 MNHEY, CDR2 SVGAGI. This CDR3 region has 13 residues. CDR3 region: CASSRYGADEQFF. Here the CDR3 DNA reads TGTGCCAGCAGTAGATACGGAGCGGATGAGCAGTTCTTC.

This clone has only a few counts. J is TRBJ2-2 and V is TRBV9; 10 bases line up with TRBD2. Trimming removed 0 bases from V and 1 base from J; junction bases left unmatched: 9. Germline CDR1 is SGDLS and CDR2 is YYNGEE. This CDR3 spans 19 amino acids. CDR3: CASSVGAGGYKMNTGELFF. The CDR3 coding sequence is TGTGCCAGCAGCGTAGGAGCGGGGGGGTATAAAATGAACACCGGGGAGCTGTTTTTT.

The chain links TRBV27 to TRBJ2-5; TRBD1 is a possible D gene (5 bases). V shed 10 bases and J shed 4 bases, with 19 bases lying between them. CDR3 length: 14 residues. Per the germline V gene, CDR1 is MNHEY and CDR2 is SMNVEV (reference sequence). The CDR3 sequence: CAIKGRPTLETQYF. The CDR3 DNA reads as TGTGCCATCAAGGGGCGACCGACCTTAGAGACCCAGTACTTC.

The rearrangement joins TRBV11-2 to TRBJ2-5, with 8 bases lining up with TRBD1. The J segment lost 0 bases and the V segment lost 5 bases, leaving 8 bases of the junction unmatched. The germline gives CDR1 SGHAT, CDR2 FQNNGV. The CDR3 is made up of 16 amino acids. The CDR3 coding sequence is TGTGCCAGCAGCCCCGGGCACAGGGGGGACCAAGAGACCCAGTACTTC. Its protein is CASSPGHRGDQETQYF.

The chain recombines TRBV29-1 with TRBJ2-7; TRBD1 aligns across 9 bases. The CDR3 is made up of 15 amino acids. The germline V gene encodes CDR1 SQVTM and CDR2 ANQGSEA. The ends lost 2 bases at V and 6 bases at J; junction bases unmatched: 11. The CDR3 region has the DNA TGCAGCGTTGAAAAAGTAGTGGGGACAGGGAGCGAGCAGTACTTC. It is translated as CSVEKVVGTGSEQYF.

V is TRBV9 and J is TRBJ2-2, with D perhaps matching TRBD1 (5 bases). The germline V and J ends were trimmed by 3 bases and 2 bases, with 11 bases remaining between them. CDR1 SGDLS and CDR2 YYNGEE come from the germline V gene. The CDR3 totals 15 residues. CDR3 protein: CASSGQGVNTGELFF. Here the CDR3 DNA reads TGTGCCAGCAGCGGTCAGGGTGTTAACACCGGGGAGCTGTTTTTT.

This clone was recorded only once. The chain is built from TRBV28 and TRBJ1-1, with D uncertain. This CDR3 region has 11 residues. Germline values: CDR1 MDHEN, CDR2 SYDVKM. V lost 6 bases and J 8 bases, leaving 10 bases between the germline ends. Written as DNA, the CDR3 is TGTGCCAGCAGACTATCGGGGGAAGCTTTCTTT. Protein: CASRLSGEAFF.

The chain uses TRBV2 and TRBJ1-5; 9 bases agree with TRBD1. Germline loops: CDR1 SNHLY, CDR2 FYNNEI. The junction had 13 bases not matched to a gene; V was cut back by 6 bases and J by 1 base. The CDR3 is made up of 18 amino acids. The CDR3 is CASRGPGQGSLSNQPQHF. The DNA for the CDR3 is TGTGCCAGCAGAGGACCGGGACAGGGATCCCTCAGCAATCAGCCCCAGCATTTT.

The chain combines TRBV10-2 with TRBJ2-1, with a possible D match to TRBD2 (7 bases). The germline V and J ends were trimmed by 1 base and 8 bases, with 18 bases remaining between them. Per germline, CDR1 WSHSY and CDR2 SAAADI. This CDR3 has 16 amino acids. CDR3 nucleotide sequence: TGCGCCAGCAGTGAGTACCAGGCCGGGGGGCGGGATGAGCAGTTCTTC. Translated: CASSEYQAGGRDEQFF.

This sequence joins TRBV4-1 and TRBJ1-5, with TRBD1 matching 7 bases. Germline-derived CDR1 and CDR2 are MGHRA and YSYEKL. This CDR3 region has 16 residues. Trimming cost V 0 bases and J 5 bases; bases outside gene matches: 7. The CDR3 protein is CASSQERGTAHQPQHF. CDR3 nucleotides: TGCGCCAGCAGCCAAGAACGCGGGACAGCGCATCAGCCCCAGCATTTT.

The V call is TRBV5-5, the J call TRBJ2-1; weak D call: TRBD1 (5 bases). Germline CDR1 is SGHKS and CDR2 is YYEKEE (reference sequence). V was clipped by 2 bases and J by 10 bases, with 10 bases between them. The length of the CDR3 is 12 residues. For the CDR3, the DNA is TGTGCCAGCAGCTTCACAGGCGAAGAGCAGTTCTTC. The encoded protein is CASSFTGEEQFF.

This chain uses TRBV10-2 with TRBJ1-2, with D unclear. Trimming pared 0 bases from V and 1 base from J, leaving 12 bases between. Germline V gene data show CDR1 as WSHSY and CDR2 as SAAADI. The CDR3 is made up of 16 amino acids. CDR3 nucleotides: TGCGCCAGCAGTGAGTCAGTGGGAGTCCTTAACTATGGCTACACCTTC. Amino acids: CASSESVGVLNYGYTF.

The chain joins TRBV7-9 to TRBJ1-1; weak D call: TRBD1 (5 bases). CDR1 SEHNR and CDR2 FQNEAQ come from the germline V gene (reference sequence). CDR3 length: 13 residues. Trimming removed 5 bases from V and 7 bases from J, with 14 bases in between. CDR3 coding DNA: TGTGCCAGCAGCCGGGGGACGTGGGTTGAAGCTTTCTTT. This sequence encodes CASSRGTWVEAFF.

The chain uses TRBV2 and TRBJ1-6; 10 nucleotides agree with TRBD1. CDR3 length equals 16 residues. The germline CDR1 and CDR2 sequences are SNHLY and FYNNEI. With 2 bases clipped from V and 6 bases from J, the junction kept 4 bases outside the gene matches. CDR3 coding DNA: TGTGCCAGCAGTGAATGGGGACAGGGGTTTAATTCACCCCTCCACTTT. It encodes CASSEWGQGFNSPLHF.

The J gene is TRBJ1-3, the V gene TRBV19; the D is unclear. The germline V gene has CDR1 LNHDA and CDR2 SQIVND (reference sequence). V was shortened by 4 bases and J by 0 bases, with 10 bases between the two germline ends. This CDR3 region has 15 residues. CDR3 sequence reads: CASSTDSFSGNTIYF. CDR3 DNA: TGTGCCAGTAGTACCGACTCTTTCTCTGGAAACACCATATATTTT.

The chain employs TRBV19 and TRBJ1-2; possible D gene TRBD1, 6 bases. The CDR3 is made up of 15 amino acids. Trimming left V 7 bases short and J 3 bases short, with 18 bases between. Germline CDR1 LNHDA, CDR2 SQIVND (reference sequence). The CDR3 is CASTNTGDTDYGYTF. CDR3 sequence (DNA): TGTGCCAGTACCAACACCGGGGACACTGACTATGGCTACACCTTC.

The chain combines TRBV9 with TRBJ2-7; TRBD2 might be the D (7 bases). This CDR3 has 14 residues. Deletions cut 0 bases from V and 5 bases from J, with 12 bases between. Germline loops: CDR1 SGDLS, CDR2 YYNGEE. This CDR3 reads CASSVEGGVHEQYF. CDR3 bases: TGTGCCAGCAGCGTAGAAGGGGGGGTTCACGAGCAGTACTTC. The full variable domain, its missing parts supplied by reference TRBV9 and TRBJ2-7, is DSGVTQTPKHLITATGQRVTLRCSPRSGDLSVYWYQQSLDQGLQFLIQYYNGEERAKGNILERFSAQQFPDLHSELNLSSLELGDSALYFCASSVEGGVHEQYFGPGTRLTVT.

Turning to this clone: Other DNA sequences in this specimen translate into the identical CDR3. The rearrangement uses TRBV29-1 and TRBJ1-5, with 8 bases identical to TRBD1. The V gene end was trimmed by 4 bases and the J gene end by 1 base; junction bases not matched to a gene: 0. CDR1 and CDR2 (germline): SQVTM, ANQGSEA. CDR3 size: 13 residues. The CDR3, as DNA: TGCAGCGTTGGGACAGGGAGCAATCAGCCCCAGCATTTT. Translated: CSVGTGSNQPQHF.

This clone was observed once. The V gene is TRBV2, the J gene TRBJ2-3, with 12 bases matching TRBD2. V dropped 6 bases and J dropped 2; count of bases not matched to a gene: 9. The CDR3 has 17 amino acids. CDR1 is SNHLY and CDR2 is FYNNEI in the germline V gene. The CDR3 nucleotides are TGTGCCAGCAGCCTCCGACGACTAGCGGGGGCCACAGATACGCAGTATTTT. Its protein is CASSLRRLAGATDTQYF. The full variable domain, with the rest looked up from reference TRBV2 and TRBJ2-3, is EPEVTQTPSHQVTQMGQEVILRCVPISNHLYFYWYRQILGQKVEFLVSFYNNEISEKSEIFDDQFSVERPDGSNFTLKIRSTKLEDSAMYFCASSLRRLAGATDTQYFGPGTRLTVL.